This T cell receptor (beta chain) was documented in a study of shared clonotypes between healthy human individuals. Study summary: A donor's plate count was three for CD4 naive and three for CD4 memory; CD8 naive had two and CD8 memory one. Study observations and caveats: Estimated clonotype richness was generally higher in naive than memory subsets.

Remarks on this clone: Its antigen is not known.

Several immunoSEQ 96-well plates shared each subset's DNA, each plate a replicate. The repertoire was sequenced with immunoSEQ multiplex PCR; TCRdb's copy has only in-frame clones and lacks some. This table holds 2 million to 2.5 million clones, more than 85% found once. This CDR3 is 16 amino acids long. Germline CDR1 reads SGHRS; CDR2 reads YFSETQ. The ends were cut back, 2 bases at V and 0 bases at J, with 13 bases in the middle. This chain links TRBV5-1 with TRBJ2-3, with a tentative D call TRBD1 (6 bases). The sample was naive CD4+ T cells from PBMCs. Subset: CD45RA+ positively selected. The source is a man younger than 35 in good health. Some clones in this sample may be carry-over from other donors' samples. The CDR3 is CASSFSGTPSTDTQYF. The DNA of the CDR3 is TGCGCCAGCAGCTTCTCCGGGACACCTAGCACAGATACGCAGTATTTT.